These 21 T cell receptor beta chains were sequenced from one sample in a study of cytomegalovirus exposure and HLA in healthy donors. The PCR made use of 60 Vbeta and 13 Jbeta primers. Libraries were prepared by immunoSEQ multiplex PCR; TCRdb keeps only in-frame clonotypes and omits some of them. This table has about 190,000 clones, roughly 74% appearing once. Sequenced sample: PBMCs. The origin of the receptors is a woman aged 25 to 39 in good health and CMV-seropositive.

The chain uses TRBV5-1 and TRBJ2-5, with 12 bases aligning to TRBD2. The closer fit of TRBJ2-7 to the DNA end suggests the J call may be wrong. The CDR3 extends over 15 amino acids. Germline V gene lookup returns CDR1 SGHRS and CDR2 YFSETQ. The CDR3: CASSYLAGGDYEQYF. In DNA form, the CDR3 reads TGCGCCAGCAGCTATCTAGCGGGAGGGGACTACGAGCAGTACTTC.

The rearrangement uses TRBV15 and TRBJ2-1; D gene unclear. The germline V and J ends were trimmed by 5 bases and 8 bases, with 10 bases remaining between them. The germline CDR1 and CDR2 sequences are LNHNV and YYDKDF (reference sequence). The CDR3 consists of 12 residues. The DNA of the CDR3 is TGTGCCACCAGCCCCCACCGAGATGAGCAGTTCTTC. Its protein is CATSPHRDEQFF.

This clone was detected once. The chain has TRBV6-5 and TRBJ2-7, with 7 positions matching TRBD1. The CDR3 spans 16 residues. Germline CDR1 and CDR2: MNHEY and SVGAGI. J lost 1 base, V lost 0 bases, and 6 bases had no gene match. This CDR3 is CASSYSEAGGSYEQYF. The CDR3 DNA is TGTGCCAGCAGTTACTCGGAGGCAGGGGGTTCCTACGAGCAGTACTTC.

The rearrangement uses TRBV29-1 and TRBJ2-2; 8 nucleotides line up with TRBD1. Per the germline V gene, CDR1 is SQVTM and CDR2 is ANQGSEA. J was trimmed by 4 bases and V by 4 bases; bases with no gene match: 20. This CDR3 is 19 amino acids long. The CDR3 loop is CSVVGQGAEGRGLTGELFF. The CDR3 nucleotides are TGCAGCGTTGTCGGGCAGGGGGCGGAGGGACGTGGCCTCACCGGGGAGCTGTTTTTT.

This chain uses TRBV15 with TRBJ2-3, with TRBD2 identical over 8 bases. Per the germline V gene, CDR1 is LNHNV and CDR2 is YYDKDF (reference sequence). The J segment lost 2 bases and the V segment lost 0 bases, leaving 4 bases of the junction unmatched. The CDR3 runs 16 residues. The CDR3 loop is CATSREGRGDTDTQYF. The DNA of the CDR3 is TGTGCCACCAGCAGAGAAGGGCGGGGGGACACAGATACGCAGTATTTT.

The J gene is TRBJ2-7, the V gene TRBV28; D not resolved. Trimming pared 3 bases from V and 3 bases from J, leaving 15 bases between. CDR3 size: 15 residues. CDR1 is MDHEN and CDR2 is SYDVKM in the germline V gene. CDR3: CASSFRGSPIYEQYF. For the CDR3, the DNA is TGTGCCAGCAGTTTTCGCGGATCCCCTATCTACGAGCAGTACTTC.

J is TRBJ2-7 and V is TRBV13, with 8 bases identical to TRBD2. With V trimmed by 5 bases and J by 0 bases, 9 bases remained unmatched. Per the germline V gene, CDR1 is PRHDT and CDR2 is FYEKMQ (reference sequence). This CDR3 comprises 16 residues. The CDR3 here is CASSPGGTSGSYEQYF. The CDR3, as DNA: TGTGCCAGCAGCCCCGGAGGTACTAGCGGCTCCTACGAGCAGTACTTC.

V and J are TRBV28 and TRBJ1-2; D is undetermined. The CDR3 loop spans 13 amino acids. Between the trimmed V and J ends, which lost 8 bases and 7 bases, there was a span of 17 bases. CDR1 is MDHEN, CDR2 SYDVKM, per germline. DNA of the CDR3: TGTGCCAGCGTCGGATCAGGAACAGCTGGCTACACCTTC. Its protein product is CASVGSGTAGYTF.

The CDR3 DNA sequence: TGTGCCAGCAGTAGGGGATTGGAGACCCAGTACTTC. Translating gives CASSRGLETQYF. V usage is TRBV7-2 and J usage is TRBJ2-5; possible D gene TRBD1, 5 bases. Germline V gene sequence: CDR1 SGHTA, CDR2 FQGNSA. The V gene lost 6 bases and the J gene lost 5 bases, with 10 bases spanning the gap. CDR3 length: 12 residues.

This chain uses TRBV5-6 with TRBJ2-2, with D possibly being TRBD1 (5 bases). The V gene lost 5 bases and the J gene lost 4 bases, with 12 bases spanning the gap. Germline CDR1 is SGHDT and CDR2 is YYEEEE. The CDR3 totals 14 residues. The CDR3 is CASRQGRVTGELFF. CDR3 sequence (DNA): TGTGCCAGCAGGCAGGGAAGGGTCACCGGGGAGCTGTTTTTT.

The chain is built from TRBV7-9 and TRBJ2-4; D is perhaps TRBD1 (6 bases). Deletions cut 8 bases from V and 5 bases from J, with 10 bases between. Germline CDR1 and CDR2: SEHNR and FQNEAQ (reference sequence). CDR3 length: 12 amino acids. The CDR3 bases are TGTGCCAGCCGGGACACCGAAAACATTCAGTACTTC. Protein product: CASRDTENIQYF.

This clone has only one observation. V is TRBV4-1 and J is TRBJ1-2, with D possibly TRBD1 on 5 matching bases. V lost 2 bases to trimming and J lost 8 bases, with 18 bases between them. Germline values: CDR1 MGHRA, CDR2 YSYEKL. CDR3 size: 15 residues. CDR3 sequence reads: CASSQLGKKRGGYTF. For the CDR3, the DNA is TGCGCCAGCAGCCAACTGGGGAAAAAGCGGGGGGGCTACACCTTC.

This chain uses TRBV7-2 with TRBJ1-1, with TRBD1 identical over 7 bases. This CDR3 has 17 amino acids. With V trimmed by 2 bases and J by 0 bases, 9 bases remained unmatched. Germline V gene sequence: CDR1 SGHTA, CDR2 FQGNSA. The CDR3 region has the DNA TGTGCCAGCAGCTTATTGGATTTAAGGGGGCTGAACACTGAAGCTTTCTTT. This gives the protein CASSLLDLRGLNTEAFF.

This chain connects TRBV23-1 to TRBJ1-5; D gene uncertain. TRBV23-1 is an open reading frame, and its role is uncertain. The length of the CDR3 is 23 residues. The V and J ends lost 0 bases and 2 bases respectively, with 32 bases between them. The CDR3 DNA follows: TGCGCCAGCAGTCAATCGTGTTTCGCTAACGGAAGGAGACGAAAATGCGGCAATCAGCCCCAGCATTTT. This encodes CASSQSCFANGRRRKCGNQPQHF.

The CDR3 DNA sequence: TGTGCCAGCAGTGGCAGGGGTCAAGAGACCCAGTACTTC. Translation gives CASSGRGQETQYF. V and J are TRBV2 and TRBJ2-5, with a weak D call TRBD1 (6 bases). The V end was cut by 4 bases, the J end by 2 bases, with 8 bases between. The CDR3 spans 13 residues. CDR1 is SNHLY and CDR2 is FYNNEI in the germline V gene.

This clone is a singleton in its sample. The CDR3 is CASSLQGARVNEQYF. The CDR3 DNA sequence: TGTGCCAGCAGCTTACAGGGGGCGCGCGTAAACGAGCAGTACTTC. This chain joins TRBV5-4 and TRBJ2-7; 9 bases map to TRBD1. V trimming: 2 bases; J trimming: 5 bases; junction bases outside the gene matches: 8. CDR3 length: 15 amino acids. CDR1 is SGHNT and CDR2 is YYREEE in the germline V gene (reference sequence).

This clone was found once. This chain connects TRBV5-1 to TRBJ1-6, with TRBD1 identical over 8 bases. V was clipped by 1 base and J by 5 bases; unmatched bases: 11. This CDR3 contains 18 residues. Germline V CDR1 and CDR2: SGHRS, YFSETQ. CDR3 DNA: TGCGCCAGCAGCTTGCAAGACAGGGGAAAGTTCAATAATTCACCCCTCCACTTT. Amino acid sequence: CASSLQDRGKFNNSPLHF. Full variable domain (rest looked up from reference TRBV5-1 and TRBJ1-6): KAGVTQTPRYLIKTRGQQVTLSCSPISGHRSVSWYQQTPGQGLQFLFEYFSETQRNKGNFPGRFSGRQFSNSRSEMNVSTLELGDSALYLCASSLQDRGKFNNSPLHFGNGTRLTVT.

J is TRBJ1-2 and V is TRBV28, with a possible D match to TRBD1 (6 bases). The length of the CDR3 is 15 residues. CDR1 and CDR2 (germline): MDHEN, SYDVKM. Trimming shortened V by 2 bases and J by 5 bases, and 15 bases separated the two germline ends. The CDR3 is CASSLDGGPLYGYTF. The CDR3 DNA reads TGTGCCAGCAGTTTAGATGGGGGCCCTCTTTATGGCTACACCTTC.

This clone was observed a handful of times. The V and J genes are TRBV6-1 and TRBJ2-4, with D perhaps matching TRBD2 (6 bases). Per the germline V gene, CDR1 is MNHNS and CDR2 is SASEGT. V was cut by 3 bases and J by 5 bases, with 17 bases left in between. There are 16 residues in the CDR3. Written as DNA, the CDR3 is TGTGCCAGCAGTGACTTAAACTGGGGGGTCCAAAACATTCAGTACTTC. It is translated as CASSDLNWGVQNIQYF.

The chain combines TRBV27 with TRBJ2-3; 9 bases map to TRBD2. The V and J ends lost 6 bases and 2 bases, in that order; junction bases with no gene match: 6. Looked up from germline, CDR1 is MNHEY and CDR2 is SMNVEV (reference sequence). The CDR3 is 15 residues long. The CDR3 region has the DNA TGTGCCAGCAGCCCTGTAGCGGGAGTCACAGATACGCAGTATTTT. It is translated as CASSPVAGVTDTQYF.

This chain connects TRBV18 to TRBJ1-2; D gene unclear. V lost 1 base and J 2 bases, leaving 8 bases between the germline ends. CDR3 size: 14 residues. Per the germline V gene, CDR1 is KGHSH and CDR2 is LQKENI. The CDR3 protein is CASSPQSGNYGYTF. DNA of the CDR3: TGTGCCAGCTCACCACAGAGCGGGAACTATGGCTACACCTTC. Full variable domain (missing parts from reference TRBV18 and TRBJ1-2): NAGVMQNPRHLVRRRGQEARLRCSPMKGHSHVYWYRQLPEEGLKFMVYLQKENIIDESGMPKERFSAEFPKEGPSILRIQQVVRGDSAAYFCASSPQSGNYGYTFGSGTRLTVV.